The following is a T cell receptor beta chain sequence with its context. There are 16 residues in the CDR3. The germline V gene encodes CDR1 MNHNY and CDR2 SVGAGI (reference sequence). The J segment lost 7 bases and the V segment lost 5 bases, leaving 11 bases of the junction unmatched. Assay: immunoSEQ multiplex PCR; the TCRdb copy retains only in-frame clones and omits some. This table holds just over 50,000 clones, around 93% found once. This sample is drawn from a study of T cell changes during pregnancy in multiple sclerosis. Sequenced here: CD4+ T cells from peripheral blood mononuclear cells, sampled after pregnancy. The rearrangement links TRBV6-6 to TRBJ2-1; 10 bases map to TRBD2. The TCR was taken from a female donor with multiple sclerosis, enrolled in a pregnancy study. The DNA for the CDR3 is TGTGCCAGCAGTATAAACAGCGGGGGGGGGCGGAATGAGCAGTTCTTC. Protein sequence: CASSINSGGGRNEQFF.